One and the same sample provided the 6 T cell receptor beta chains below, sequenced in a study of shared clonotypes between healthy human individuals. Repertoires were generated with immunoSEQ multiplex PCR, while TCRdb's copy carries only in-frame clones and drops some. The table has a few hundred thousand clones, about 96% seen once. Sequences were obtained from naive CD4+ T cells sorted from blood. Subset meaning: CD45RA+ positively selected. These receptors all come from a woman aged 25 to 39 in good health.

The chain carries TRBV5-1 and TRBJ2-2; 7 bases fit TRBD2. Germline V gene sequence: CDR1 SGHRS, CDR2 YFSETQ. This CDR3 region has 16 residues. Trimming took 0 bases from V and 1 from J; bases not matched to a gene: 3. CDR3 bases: TGCGCCAGCAGCTTGGCTCTAGCGGAGAACACCGGGGAGCTGTTTTTT. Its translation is CASSLALAENTGELFF.

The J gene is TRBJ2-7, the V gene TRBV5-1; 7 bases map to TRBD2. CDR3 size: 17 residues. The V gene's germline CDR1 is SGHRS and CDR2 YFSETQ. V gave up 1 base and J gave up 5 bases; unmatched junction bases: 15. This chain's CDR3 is CASSLRGSGGSLHEQYF. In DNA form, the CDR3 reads TGCGCCAGCAGCTTGCGGGGTTCTGGCGGGAGCTTGCACGAGCAGTACTTC.

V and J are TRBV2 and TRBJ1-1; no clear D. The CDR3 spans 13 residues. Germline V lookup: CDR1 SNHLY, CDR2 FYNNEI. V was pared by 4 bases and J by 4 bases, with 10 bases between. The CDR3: CASSGHEGTEAFF. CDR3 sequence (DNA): TGTGCCAGCAGTGGGCATGAGGGCACTGAAGCTTTCTTT.

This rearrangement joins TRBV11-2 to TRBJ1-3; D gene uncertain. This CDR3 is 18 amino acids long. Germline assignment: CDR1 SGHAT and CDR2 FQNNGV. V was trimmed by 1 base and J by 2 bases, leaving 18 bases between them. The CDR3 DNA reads TGTGCCAGCAGCTTAGTGGGAGCATTTCCACTCCCTGGAAACACCATATATTTT. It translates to CASSLVGAFPLPGNTIYF.

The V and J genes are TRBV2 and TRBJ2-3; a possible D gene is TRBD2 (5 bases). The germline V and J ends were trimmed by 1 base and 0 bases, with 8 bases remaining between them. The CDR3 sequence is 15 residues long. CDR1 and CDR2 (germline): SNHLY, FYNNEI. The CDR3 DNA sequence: TGTGCCAGCAGTGAAGTCGGGGTTAGCACAGATACGCAGTATTTT. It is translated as CASSEVGVSTDTQYF.

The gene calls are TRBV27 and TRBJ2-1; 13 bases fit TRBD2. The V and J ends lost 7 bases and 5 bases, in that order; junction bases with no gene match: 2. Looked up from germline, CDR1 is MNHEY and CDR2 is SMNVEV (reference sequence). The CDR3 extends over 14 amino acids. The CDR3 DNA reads TGTGCCAGCAAAGGGACTAGCGGGAACAATGAGCAGTTCTTC. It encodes CASKGTSGNNEQFF.